This TCR beta chain is drawn from a study of shared clonotypes between healthy human individuals. Findings and caveats of the study: Clonotypes not shared had lower generation probabilities than those common to all four donors. Naive subsets generally exceeded memory subsets in estimated richness. Sequencing depth was expected to affect clonotype sharing among donors.

About this clone: Its antigen is undetermined.

The table came from immunoSEQ multiplex PCR; TCRdb's copy has only in-frame clones and leaves some out. This sample has about 710,000 clones, with just under 75% found just once. This TCR came from a woman between 25 and 40 years old in good health. Sequencing was performed on memory CD4+ T cells sorted from blood. As to subset: CD45RA-negative fraction.

In DNA, the CDR3 is TGCGCCAGCAGCTTGGCACGGACAGGGGGCGCTTCATCAGAGACCCAGTACTTC. This sequence encodes CASSLARTGGASSETQYF. The V call is TRBV5-1, the J call TRBJ2-5; 11 nucleotides align to TRBD1. Germline CDR1 SGHRS, CDR2 YFSETQ. The CDR3 totals 18 residues. J gave up 4 bases and V 0 bases, and 11 bases lay outside the gene matches.